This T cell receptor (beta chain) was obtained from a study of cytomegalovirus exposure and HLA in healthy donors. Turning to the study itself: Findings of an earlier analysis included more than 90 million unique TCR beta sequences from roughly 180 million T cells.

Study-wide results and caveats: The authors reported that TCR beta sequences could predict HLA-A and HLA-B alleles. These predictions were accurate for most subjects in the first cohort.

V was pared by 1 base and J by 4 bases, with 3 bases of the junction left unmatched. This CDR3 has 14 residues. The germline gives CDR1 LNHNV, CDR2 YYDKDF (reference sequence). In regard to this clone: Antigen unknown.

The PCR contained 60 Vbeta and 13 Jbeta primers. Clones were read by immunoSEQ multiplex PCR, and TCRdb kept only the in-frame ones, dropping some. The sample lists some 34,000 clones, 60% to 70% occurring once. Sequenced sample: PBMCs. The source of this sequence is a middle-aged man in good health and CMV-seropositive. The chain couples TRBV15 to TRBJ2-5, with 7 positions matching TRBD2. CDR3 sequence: CATSRVAGAETQYF. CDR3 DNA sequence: TGTGCCACCAGCAGAGTTGCGGGAGCAGAGACCCAGTACTTC.